A selection of T cell receptor beta chains follows, all from one sample in a study of radiotherapy plus CTLA-4 blockade in lung cancer. Libraries were prepared by immunoSEQ multiplex PCR; TCRdb keeps only in-frame clonotypes and omits some of them. The top ten clones hold around 3% of a sample with about 62,000 clones, less than 85% of them seen once. The input for sequencing was peripheral blood, taken from a patient treated with radiotherapy plus ipilimumab. The source is a human donor with non-small cell lung cancer who had a complete response to radiotherapy plus ipilimumab. Both conserved end residues are part of each CDR3. A D gene is named only where the DNA matches it firmly. Some rows mark clone size as missing; the rest say once, few, many or name a class of expanded clone.

d_gene	j_gene	abundance	v_gene	CDR3aa	CDR3nt
NA	TRBJ2-7	NA	TRBV5-4	CASSLSRQPIYEQYF	TGTGCCAGCAGCTTGAGCCGACAGCCGATCTACGAGCAGTACTTC
NA	TRBJ1-1	NA	TRBV2	CASRKGVGEDLAFF	TGTGCCAGCAGAAAGGGTGTCGGGGAGGACCTAGCTTTCTTT
NA	TRBJ2-7	NA	TRBV6-6	CASSYWGDYEQYF	TGTGCCAGCAGTTACTGGGGAGACTACGAGCAGTACTTC
TRBD1	TRBJ2-7	NA	TRBV5-1	CASLRKGQDYEQYF	TGCGCCAGCCTCCGAAAGGGACAGGACTACGAGCAGTACTTC
TRBD1	TRBJ1-4	few	TRBV19	CASSARQGYNEKLFF	TGTGCCAGTAGTGCCCGACAGGGTTATAATGAAAAACTGTTTTTT
TRBD2	TRBJ2-1	NA	TRBV29-1	CSVVPGTSGGPPPEGPRTEQFF	TGCAGCGTTGTCCCCGGGACTAGCGGGGGGCCCCCCCCCGAGGGTCCCAGGACTGAGCAGTTCTTC
NA	TRBJ2-2	NA	TRBV29-1	CSVVLGGNTGELFF	TGCAGCGTTGTATTAGGCGGGAACACCGGGGAGCTGTTTTTT
NA	TRBJ1-6	NA	TRBV30	CAWSVRGGSYNSPLHF	TGTGCCTGGAGTGTACGAGGGGGTTCCTATAATTCACCCCTCCACTTT
NA	TRBJ1-6	NA	TRBV5-1	CASSTRDSANSPLHF	TGCGCCAGCAGCACAAGAGACAGCGCCAATTCACCCCTCCACTTT
TRBD1	TRBJ2-4	NA	TRBV6-1	CAILDRGGNIQYF	TGTGCCATCCTCGACAGGGGGGGAAACATTCAGTACTTC
TRBD2	TRBJ2-1	NA	TRBV11-2	CASSDGLAGYYNEQFF	TGTGCCAGCAGCGACGGACTAGCGGGATACTACAATGAGCAGTTCTTC
NA	TRBJ1-6	few	TRBV28	CASSSPQTYNSPLHF	TGTGCCAGCAGTTCCCCGCAGACCTATAATTCACCCCTCCACTTT
NA	TRBJ1-2	NA	TRBV19	CATAGDTNYGYTF	TGTGCCACCGCAGGCGATACTAACTATGGCTACACCTTC
NA	TRBJ2-7	NA	TRBV7-2	CASSTRQVLHEQYF	TGTGCCAGCAGCACCCGACAGGTGTTGCACGAGCAGTACTTC
TRBD1	TRBJ1-1	NA	TRBV6-5	CATLDRGNTEAFF	TGTGCCACGCTGGACAGGGGGAACACTGAAGCTTTCTTT
NA	TRBJ2-3	few	TRBV10-1	CASSQEDSTDTQYF	TGCGCCAGCAGCCAGGAAGATAGCACAGATACGCAGTATTTT
TRBD2	TRBJ2-2	few	TRBV11-2	CASSPSGGGTGELFF	TGTGCCAGCAGCCCTAGCGGAGGAGGCACCGGGGAGCTGTTTTTT
TRBD1	TRBJ2-7	few	TRBV7-6	CASQGVYEQYF	TGTGCCAGCCAGGGGGTCTACGAGCAGTACTTC
TRBD2	TRBJ2-5	NA	TRBV10-2	CASSTSGRWETQYF	TGCGCCAGCTCGACTAGCGGGAGGTGGGAGACCCAGTACTTC
NA	TRBJ1-1	NA	TRBV6-1	CASRDINRDTEAFF	TGTGCCAGCAGGGATATAAACAGAGACACTGAAGCTTTCTTT
TRBD1	TRBJ2-3	NA	TRBV11-2	CASSRDRLKDTQYF	TGTGCCAGCAGCCGGGACAGACTTAAAGATACGCAGTATTTT
TRBD1	TRBJ1-1	NA	TRBV18	CASSPSTGLDTEAFF	TGTGCCAGCTCACCTTCGACAGGGTTGGACACTGAAGCTTTCTTT
TRBD1	TRBJ1-5	few	TRBV7-2	CASSSRQGAGQPQHF	TGTGCCAGCAGCTCCCGACAGGGGGCAGGACAGCCCCAGCATTTT
TRBD2	TRBJ2-7	NA	TRBV6-6	CASSLLAGYEQYF	TGTGCCAGCAGCCTACTAGCGGGCTACGAGCAGTACTTC
NA	TRBJ1-5	NA	TRBV30	CAWATGNQPQHF	TGTGCCTGGGCTACAGGCAATCAGCCCCAGCATTTT
TRBD1	TRBJ1-3	NA	TRBV6-1	CASSEHTGASGNTIYF	TGTGCCAGCAGTGAACACACAGGGGCCTCTGGAAACACCATATATTTT
TRBD1	TRBJ1-5	few	TRBV4-3	CASSQGAGQENQPQHF	TGCGCCAGCAGCCAAGGAGCGGGACAGGAAAATCAGCCCCAGCATTTT
TRBD2	TRBJ2-5	NA	TRBV6-5	CASSYTGEGSSTQYF	TGTGCCAGCAGTTACACTGGGGAGGGGTCGTCGACCCAGTACTTC
NA	TRBJ1-1	NA	TRBV18	CASREVRGAVAAFF	TGTGCCAGCCGTGAGGTTAGGGGCGCAGTAGCAGCTTTCTTT
NA	TRBJ2-2	NA	TRBV6-4	CASSEAANTGELFF	TGTGCCAGCAGTGAAGCCGCGAACACCGGGGAGCTGTTTTTT
NA	TRBJ1-5	once	TRBV6-1	CASTLGQPNQPQHF	TGTGCCAGCACCCTTGGACAGCCCAATCAGCCCCAGCATTTT
TRBD1	TRBJ1-1	NA	TRBV18	CASSPRTGGTEAFF	TGTGCCAGCTCACCCAGGACAGGGGGCACTGAAGCTTTCTTT
TRBD2	TRBJ2-1	NA	TRBV18	CASSPPGREGQFF	TGTGCCAGCTCACCACCGGGAAGGGAGGGGCAGTTCTTC
NA	TRBJ2-7	NA	TRBV29-1	CSAAGTVSYEQYF	TGCAGCGCTGCGGGGACAGTGTCCTACGAGCAGTACTTC
NA	TRBJ1-1	NA	TRBV6-1	CASGRTVPEAFF	TGTGCCAGCGGCCGAACAGTCCCTGAAGCTTTCTTT
TRBD1	TRBJ2-4	NA	TRBV6-6	CASRRTGRNIQYF	TGTGCCAGCAGGAGGACAGGGAGGAACATTCAGTACTTC